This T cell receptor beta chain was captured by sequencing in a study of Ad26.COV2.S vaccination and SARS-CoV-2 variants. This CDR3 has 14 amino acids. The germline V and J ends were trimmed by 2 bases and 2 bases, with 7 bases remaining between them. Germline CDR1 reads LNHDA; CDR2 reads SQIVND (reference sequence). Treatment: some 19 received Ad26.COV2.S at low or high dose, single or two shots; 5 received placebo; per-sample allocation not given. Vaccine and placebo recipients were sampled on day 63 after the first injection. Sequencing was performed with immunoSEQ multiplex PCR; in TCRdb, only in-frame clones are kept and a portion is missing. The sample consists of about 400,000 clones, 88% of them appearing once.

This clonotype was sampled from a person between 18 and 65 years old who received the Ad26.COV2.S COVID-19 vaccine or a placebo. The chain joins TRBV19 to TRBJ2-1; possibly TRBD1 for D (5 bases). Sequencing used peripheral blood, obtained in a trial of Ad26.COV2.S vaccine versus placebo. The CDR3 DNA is TGTGCCAGTAGTATAAACAGGCCCTACAATGAGCAGTTCTTC. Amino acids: CASSINRPYNEQFF. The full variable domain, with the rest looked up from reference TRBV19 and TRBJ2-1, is DGGITQSPKYLFRKEGQNVTLSCEQNLNHDAMYWYRQDPGQGLRLIYYSQIVNDFQKGDIAEGYSVSREKKESFPLTVTSAQKNPTAFYLCASSINRPYNEQFFGPGTRLTVL.